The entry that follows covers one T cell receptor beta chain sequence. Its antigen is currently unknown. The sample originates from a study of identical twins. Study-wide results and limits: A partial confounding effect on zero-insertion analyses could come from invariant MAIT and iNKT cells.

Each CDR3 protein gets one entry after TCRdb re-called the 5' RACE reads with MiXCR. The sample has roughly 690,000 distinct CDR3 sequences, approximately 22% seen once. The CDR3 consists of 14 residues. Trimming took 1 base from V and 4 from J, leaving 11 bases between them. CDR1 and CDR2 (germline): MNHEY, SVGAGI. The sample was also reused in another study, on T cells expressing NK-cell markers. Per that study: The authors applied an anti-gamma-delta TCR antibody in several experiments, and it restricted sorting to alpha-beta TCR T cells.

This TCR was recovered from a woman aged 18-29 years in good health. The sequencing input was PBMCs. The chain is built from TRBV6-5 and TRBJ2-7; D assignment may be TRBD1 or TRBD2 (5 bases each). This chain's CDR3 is CASSYYPGPYEQYF. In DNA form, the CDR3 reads TGTGCCAGCAGTTACTATCCGGGACCTTACGAGCAGTACTTC.